The 9 T cell receptor beta chains given below trace back to one sample, sequenced in a study of regulatory T cells in long-lasting Graves disease. Investigators prepared the TCR beta libraries by applying iRepertoire HTBI primers and Arm-PCR of CDR3 regions. TCRdb reanalysed the multiplex PCR reads using MiXCR and keeps one entry per CDR3 protein. Of hundreds of thousands of distinct CDR3 sequences in the sample, 25% to 30% are singletons; the top ten hold around 42%. Time point described: persistent/refractory GD, antithyroid drugs over 5 years with positive TRAb. Isolated PBMC RNA provided the starting material for the TCR library. The sequenced sample was peripheral blood mononuclear cells (PBMCs), obtained when the disease was refractory, from a patient treated with antithyroid drugs. Source of these receptors: a female donor with Graves disease.

This clonotype turned up a few times. CDR3 residues: CSGGLAGSNEQYF. The CDR3 DNA is TGCAGTGGGGGACTAGCGGGTAGCAACGAGCAGTACTTC. The J gene is TRBJ2-7, the V gene TRBV20-1; 12 bases are a match to TRBD2. The CDR3 has 13 residues. CDR1 is DFQATT, CDR2 SNEGSKA, per germline (reference sequence). V trimming: 7 bases; J trimming: 5 bases; junction bases outside the gene matches: 6.

A few counts support this clonotype. The chain links TRBV15 to TRBJ1-4; D is unclear. V was clipped by 5 bases and J by 3 bases, with 13 bases between them. CDR3 length: 15 amino acids. CDR1 LNHNV and CDR2 YYDKDF come from the germline V gene (reference sequence). The CDR3 loop reads CATSPRHGANEKLFF. DNA for the CDR3: TGTGCCACCAGCCCACGACACGGGGCTAATGAAAAACTGTTTTTT.

There are a few counts of this clonotype. The chain couples TRBV5-1 to TRBJ1-4, with a weak D call TRBD1 (6 bases). Trimming stripped 7 bases from V and 0 bases from J, with 16 bases between. The length of the CDR3 is 16 residues. Germline CDR1 and CDR2: SGHRS and YFSETQ. CDR3 loop: CASAHGTLATNEKLFF. The CDR3 bases are TGCGCCAGCGCTCACGGGACACTTGCAACTAATGAAAAACTGTTTTTT. The full variable domain, rest sourced from reference TRBV5-1 and TRBJ1-4, is KAGVTQTPRYLIKTRGQQVTLSCSPISGHRSVSWYQQTPGQGLQFLFEYFSETQRNKGNFPGRFSGRQFSNSRSEMNVSTLELGDSALYLCASAHGTLATNEKLFFGSGTQLSVL.

J is TRBJ1-5 and V is TRBV6-2 or TRBV6-3; possibly TRBD1 for D (6 bases). The CDR3 sequence is 14 residues long. Per germline, CDR1 MNHEY and CDR2 SVGEGT. Between the trimmed V and J ends, which lost 4 bases and 5 bases, there was a span of 12 bases. The DNA for the CDR3 is TGTGCCAGCAGTTTCACAGGGTTCTATCAGCCCCAGCATTTT. Amino acid sequence: CASSFTGFYQPQHF.

In this sample, this clonotype turned up once. This chain links TRBV12-3 or TRBV12-4 with TRBJ2-1, with 10 nucleotides matching TRBD2. V dropped 6 bases and J dropped 5; count of bases not matched to a gene: 4. The CDR3 runs 14 residues. The CDR3, as DNA: TGTGCCAGCAGAGCGGGAGGGCTCAACAATGAGCAGTTCTTC. It translates to CASRAGGLNNEQFF.

Only a few counts were recorded for this clonotype. The chain recombines TRBV19 with TRBJ1-1; D is undetermined. In germline, CDR1 is LNHDA, CDR2 SQIVND (reference sequence). The V gene lost 3 bases and the J gene lost 1 base, with 9 bases spanning the gap. The CDR3 runs to 14 residues. CDR3 region: CASSIPTENTEAFF. In DNA, the CDR3 is TGTGCCAGTAGTATTCCGACGGAGAACACTGAAGCTTTCTTT.

This clonotype was detected only once. The rearrangement uses TRBV7-6 and TRBJ1-3, with D possibly matching TRBD1 (5 bases). V lost 2 bases to trimming and J lost 4 bases, with 18 bases between them. Germline CDR1 is SGHVS and CDR2 is FNYEAQ. The CDR3 runs 17 residues. In DNA, the CDR3 is TGTGCCAGCAGCTTAACCCCCGACAGCGTCTCCGGAAACACCATATATTTT. It encodes CASSLTPDSVSGNTIYF.

The chain has TRBV19 and TRBJ1-2, with no clear D. The V and J ends lost 0 bases and 5 bases respectively, with 7 bases between them. From germline, CDR1 is LNHDA and CDR2 SQIVND (reference sequence). The CDR3 covers 13 residues. The CDR3 DNA sequence: TGTGCCAGTAGTATAGATCTGGTGTATGGCTACACCTTC. Translated: CASSIDLVYGYTF.

Comment on this clonotype: A much larger clone is a single base away; this may be a read error. The rearrangement links TRBV2 to TRBJ2-7, with TRBD2 as a possible D gene (6 bases). The CDR3 sequence is 15 residues long. From germline, CDR1 is SNHLY and CDR2 FYNNEI. CDR3 sequence (DNA): TGTGTCAGCAGTGAAGGGCGGGACGCCTCCTACGAGCAGTACTTC. It translates to CVSSEGRDASYEQYF.